This TCR beta chain was sequenced in a study of T cells expressing NK-cell markers. About the research overall: Sorted CD3+CD56+NKG2C+, CD3+CD56+NKG2C- and CD3+CD56-NKG2C+ T cells provided the TCR beta repertoires. The study's findings and limits: About six donors showed dominant NKG2C+ clonotypes comprising about 1.0-7.0% of their CD8+ T cells. What remained unclear was the HCMV specificity of expanded NKG2C+ T cell clones.

No DNA is given; TCRdb re-called the 5' RACE reads and lists each CDR3 protein once. The sample is made up of about 460,000 distinct CDR3 sequences, and the top ten hold more than 1.4% of it. As to this clonotype: What it binds is not known.

The TCR comes from a woman between 50 and 59 years old in good health. Sequenced sample: blood T cells: a sorted CD56 or NKG2C T cell subset, CD4+ or CD8+ T cells, or bulk PBMC T cells (not recorded which).

CDR3 sequence reads: CASSYPGTGGYTF. The chain couples TRBV6-5 to TRBJ1-2; TCRdb's assignment of TRBD1 cannot be checked, as there is no DNA. CDR1 and CDR2 from the germline V gene are MNHEY and SVGAGI. CDR3 length: 13 amino acids.